This record concerns one TCR beta chain sequence. What it binds is unknown. The data were taken from a study of CD8 T cells in ankylosing spondylitis. Trimming left V 4 bases short and J 5 bases short, with 17 bases between. Germline values: CDR1 LGHDT, CDR2 YNNKEL (reference sequence). CDR3 length: 15 residues. Quantitative barcoded 5'-RACE was used to prepare TCR beta libraries. TCRdb processed the 5' RACE reads anew with MiXCR; each CDR3 protein has one entry. This sample has 450,000 or so distinct CDR3 sequences; 25% to 30% occur once, and the top ten carry 0.85% to 1%. Regarding the study as a whole: The authors reported significant enrichment of disease-linked clones in matched ankylosing spondylitis synovial fluid. Several of the motif variants were reported before in synovial fluid and blood from reactive arthritis. In ankylosing spondylitis blood, a motif of seven to nine highly homologous TCR beta variants appeared characteristic.

The chain is built from TRBV3-1 and TRBJ1-2; tentative D call: TRBD1 (6 bases). This sequence was found in a male donor with ankylosing spondylitis. The sequenced material came from blood, either unsorted or a sorted T cell fraction (not recorded which). DNA for the CDR3: TGTGCCAGCAGCCGGCTCCAGGGGCAGTGGTATGGCTACACCTTC. It translates to CASSRLQGQWYGYTF.